The T cell receptor beta chain described here comes from a study of blood T cell repertoires in COVID-19. For the study at large: The cDNA or gDNA used as material had been derived from T cells, B-cell-depleted T cells, or PBMCs.

Followed over time, Seattle patients had been enrolled while infection was active. Study processing details: Amplification with reference gene primers provided the estimates of nucleated cell counts. Produced via immunoSEQ multiplex PCR; TCRdb's table is partial and in-frame only. Clonal size and the V and J genes are those of that table, whereas D and trimming came from the DNA. The table records about 170,000 clones, about 88% of them present only once. The CDR3 has 15 residues. The germline CDR1 and CDR2 sequences are MNHEY and SMNVEV (reference sequence). V lost 2 bases to trimming and J lost 2 bases, with 10 bases between them.

This receptor was obtained from a woman over 75 with COVID-19, enrolled during active disease. Sequenced material: peripheral blood. The V and J genes are TRBV27 and TRBJ2-1; a weak D match, TRBD2 (6 bases). CDR3 DNA sequence: TGTGCCAGCAGTTTACGGCGGGAAGCCTACAATGAGCAGTTCTTC. Translating it yields CASSLRREAYNEQFF.